The 2 T cell receptor beta chains given below trace back to one sample, sequenced in a study of T cell responses to AZD1222 COVID-19 vaccine. TCRdb's copy holds only in-frame clones and misses some; the assay was immunoSEQ multiplex PCR. The repertoire has around 150,000 clones, about 93% of them found once; the top ten carry roughly 1.3%. The sequenced sample was peripheral blood, obtained on day 0 of AZD1222 vaccination. These receptors were collected from an adult in good health.

The chain uses TRBV24-1 and TRBJ1-2; D perhaps matches TRBD1 (6 bases). Trimming took 3 bases from V and 4 from J, leaving 8 bases between them. The CDR3 extends over 13 amino acids. In germline, CDR1 is KGHDR, CDR2 SFDVKD. The CDR3, as DNA: TGTGCCACCAGTGATGGCAGGGGCTATGGCTACACCTTC. This translates into CATSDGRGYGYTF.

CDR3 in amino acids: CASSQDAWLTTGELFF. In DNA form, the CDR3 reads TGCGCCAGCAGCCAAGATGCATGGCTCACCACCGGGGAGCTGTTTTTT. The V and J genes are TRBV4-3 and TRBJ2-2, with D unclear. This CDR3 is 16 amino acids long. V lost 0 bases and J lost 4, with 12 bases in between. CDR1 and CDR2 (germline): LGHNA, YSLEER.